This T cell receptor beta chain comes out of a study of blood T cell repertoires in COVID-19. The overall study: Some COVID-19 samples were acute and others convalescent; all came from the United States, Italy and Spain. T cells, B-cell-depleted T cells, or PBMCs provided the cDNA or gDNA that served as material.

Authors' methods: Reference gene primer amplification in the assay estimated nucleated cell counts. TCRdb's table, derived via immunoSEQ multiplex PCR, lists solely in-frame clones and lacks some. The V and J calls and clone size were taken over from that table, and D and trimming were inferred from the DNA. This table has about 85,000 clones, roughly 90% appearing once. As to this clone: This CDR3 is also generated by other DNA sequences in the sample.

CDR3 size: 15 residues. Germline CDR1 reads MNHEY; CDR2 reads SVGAGI. V shed 2 bases, J shed 5 bases, and the junction held 7 bases outside the gene matches. The sequencing sample was made of peripheral blood. The chain links TRBV6-5 to TRBJ1-1, with 8 bases lining up with TRBD1. This clonotype was sampled from a woman aged 80 or over with active or convalescent COVID-19. CDR3 loop: CASSYRDRPLTEAFF. Here the CDR3 DNA reads TGTGCCAGCAGTTACCGGGACAGGCCGTTAACTGAAGCTTTCTTT.